What follows is one T cell receptor (beta chain) and its context. The target antigen is unknown. This CDR3 contains 12 residues. The ends were cut back, 9 bases at V and 7 bases at J, with 13 bases in the middle. The data were obtained in a study of pediatric ulcerative colitis. Study-level points and caveats: Repertoires came from total lymphocyte DNA, not specific subsets.

One to two pinch biopsies were taken from the rectum during colonoscopy. Before the diagnostic colonoscopy, ulcerative colitis patients were free of immunosuppressive medication. Clones were read by immunoSEQ multiplex PCR, and TCRdb kept only the in-frame ones, dropping some. The sample lists tens of thousands of clones; approximately 71% were seen once. The material sequenced was gut tissue. This chain connects TRBV23-1 to TRBJ1-5; D may be TRBD1 (5 bases). TRBV23-1 is flagged as an ORF with uncertain function. This sequence was found in a boy younger than 18 with severe ulcerative colitis. CDR3 DNA sequence: TGCGCCAGGGGGGGGTCAGGACAGCCCCAGCATTTT. It yields the protein CARGGSGQPQHF.